This TCR beta chain emerged from a study of shared clonotypes between healthy human individuals. Overall study context: CD8 memory received one plate per donor, CD8 naive two, CD4 memory three and CD4 naive three. Study-wide points: Shared clonotypes: 4.5% to 5% naive CD4, around 3.7% naive CD8, around 2.2% memory CD4, around 0.4% memory CD8.

The CDR3 consists of 14 residues. TCRdb's table, derived via immunoSEQ multiplex PCR, lists solely in-frame clones and lacks some. The data hold 600,000 to 750,000 clones, with 72% observed a single time. A note on this clone: Its antigen is as yet unknown.

Sequencing input: memory CD4+ T cells sorted from blood. Subset defined: CD45RA-negative fraction. The receptor comes from a young woman in good health. The chain carries TRBV21-1 and TRBJ2-7; no DNA check was done on the table's D call, TRBD2. TRBV21-1 is classified as a pseudogene. For the CDR3, the DNA is TGTGCCGGACCCCCAGCGGGAGGTTTCAACGAGCAGTACTTC. Translation gives CAGPPAGGFNEQYF.